These 22 T cell receptor beta chains were sequenced from one sample in a study of T cells in women clearing cervical HPV infection. Generated by immunoSEQ multiplex PCR, the TCRdb table keeps only in-frame clones and is missing some. The sample includes some 37,000 clones. The sample comprised blood buffy coat. The source is a woman aged 18 to 75 with a cervical HPV16 infection that either progressed to CIN3+ or cleared (not recorded which).

For this clone: From the germline J gene comes the end of the CDR3, since the read stops 3 residues before it. The genes are TRBV6-1 and TRBJ1-6; no definite D call. The V end lost 1 base, the J end lost 9 bases, and 10 bases lay between the germline ends. The CDR3 extends over 14 amino acids. Per the germline V gene, CDR1 is MNHNS and CDR2 is SASEGT. CDR3 DNA (partial): TGTGCCAGCAGTGAAGGCGGGGAGCGTTCACCC. Amino acids: CASSEGGERSP. The whole CDR3 region reads CASSEGGERSPLHF.

On this clone itself: The CDR3 end falls 3 residues outside the read, so it is completed with the germline J gene. The rearrangement links TRBV11-3 to TRBJ2-1; 7 bases align to TRBD2. Germline loops: CDR1 SGHNT, CDR2 YENEEA. V dropped 3 bases and J dropped 2; count of bases not matched to a gene: 1. This CDR3 is built from 14 residues. CDR3 DNA, as far as it was read: TGTGCCAGCAGCTTTCGGGGGGCCTACAATGAG. Its translation is CASSFRGAYNE. The entire CDR3 sequence reads CASSFRGAYNEQFF.

To note about this clone: The DNA ends 3 residues before the CDR3 does, and the rest of the CDR3 is filled in from the germline J gene. The gene calls are TRBV30 and TRBJ2-3, with 10 bases matching TRBD2. The CDR3 consists of 15 residues. Looked up from germline, CDR1 is GTSNPN and CDR2 is SVGIG (reference sequence). CDR3 DNA (partial): TGTGCCTGGAGACCTTACAGCGGGGGGGGACCCACG. It yields the protein CAWRPYSGGGPT. From start to end, the CDR3 is CAWRPYSGGGPTQYF.

The part of the CDR3 DNA that was read is TGTGCCAGCAGCTTAGGCGGCGCGGTCTACGAC. Its protein product is CASSLGGAVYD. The full CDR3 protein reads CASSLGGAVYDYTF. The chain links TRBV7-2 to TRBJ1-2; D is unresolved. Coverage ceases 3 residues before the CDR3 finishes, and the germline J gene fills in the end. The germline V gene has CDR1 SGHTA and CDR2 FQGNSA. The CDR3 is made up of 14 amino acids.

Measured by frequency, this clone is medium-sized. Here the CDR3 reads CASSLGGLSYNEQFF. The covered CDR3 bases are TGTGCCAGCAGTCTCGGGGGGCTGAGCTACAATGAG. The rearrangement links TRBV14 to TRBJ2-1; tentative D call: TRBD2 (7 bases). The read falls 3 residues short of the CDR3 end, and the missing part is taken from the germline J gene. The CDR3 consists of 15 residues. CDR1 and CDR2 (germline): SGHDN, FVKESK. Trimming removed 6 bases from V and 3 bases from J, with 15 bases in between.

Remarks on this clone: The read is 3 residues too short to cover the CDR3 end, so that end is filled in from the germline J gene. The genes are TRBV12-3 or TRBV12-4 and TRBJ1-1; D is ambiguous. The CDR3 has 13 residues. Trimming removed 10 bases at V and 3 bases at J, with 15 bases between. Incomplete CDR3 DNA: TGTGCCACCACCCTGGGCCAACACACTGAA. Translating gives CATTLGQHTE. The entire CDR3 protein reads CATTLGQHTEAFF.

Concerning this clone: The CDR3 is cut off 3 residues early in the read; its end comes from the germline J gene. The chain has TRBV19 and TRBJ1-4; D not certain. Germline CDR1 reads LNHDA; CDR2 reads SQIVND (reference sequence). Trimming removed 7 bases at V and 1 base at J, with 13 bases between. The CDR3 has 15 amino acids. CDR3 region: CASTTTAGTNEKLFF. The part of the CDR3 DNA that was read is TGTGCCAGTACGACCACAGCCGGAACTAATGAAAAA.

On this clone itself: Read sequence stops 3 residues before the CDR3 end, and the germline J gene provides the missing end. The chain has TRBV4-1 and TRBJ2-7; 10 positions agree with TRBD2. After removal of 4 bases from V and 0 bases from J, the junction contained 6 bases not matched to a gene. The germline V gene has CDR1 MGHRA and CDR2 YSYEKL. The CDR3 covers 16 residues. The chain's CDR3 is CASSLSTSGYSYEQYF. The DNA read from the CDR3 is TGCGCCAGCAGCCTTTCGACTAGCGGGTACTCCTACGAG.

With regard to this clone: The read terminates 3 residues before the CDR3 end, so the remaining end is supplied by the germline J gene. V and J are TRBV14 and TRBJ2-1; 7 nucleotides align to TRBD1. The germline V gene encodes CDR1 SGHDN and CDR2 FVKESK. The ends lost 0 bases at V and 6 bases at J; junction bases unmatched: 11. The length of the CDR3 is 17 residues. CDR3 DNA, as far as it was read: TGTGCCAGCAGCCAAGATCTTTCGTCGACAGGGATCAATGAG. This translates into CASSQDLSSTGINE. The whole CDR3 protein is CASSQDLSSTGINEQFF.

In regard to this clone: Coverage ceases 3 residues before the CDR3 finishes, and the germline J gene fills in the end. The chain employs TRBV7-9 and TRBJ2-7; D may be TRBD1 (5 bases). CDR3 length equals 14 residues. V lost 6 bases, J lost 4 bases, and 16 bases lay in between. CDR1 and CDR2 from the germline V gene are SEHNR and FQNEAQ (reference sequence). CDR3 DNA, as far as it was read: TGTGCCAGCAGTTTCCCAGGGCGGCCTTACGAG. Translation: CASSFPGRPYE. In full, the CDR3 reads CASSFPGRPYEQYF.

About this clone: The read ends 3 residues before the CDR3 terminus; that terminus is restored from the germline J gene. The genes are TRBV2 and TRBJ2-7, with D tentatively TRBD2 (6 bases). Trimming cost V 6 bases and J 2 bases, with 11 bases left between them. The CDR3 is 13 amino acids. Germline loops: CDR1 SNHLY, CDR2 FYNNEI. The CDR3 spells CASRGGPTYEQYF. Incomplete CDR3 DNA: TGTGCCAGCAGGGGGGGACCAACCTACGAG.

As for this clone: Coverage ceases 3 residues before the CDR3 finishes, and the germline J gene fills in the end. The sample holds other DNA sequences that translate to the same CDR3. The chain is built from TRBV7-3 and TRBJ1-2, with 9 nucleotides matching TRBD1. Per germline, CDR1 SGHTA and CDR2 FQGTGA. Losses at the gene ends were 8 bases for V and 2 bases for J; bases not matched to a gene: 9. CDR3 length: 15 amino acids. The covered CDR3 bases are TGTGCCAGCCCCAGCGGGGACAGGGTAAACTATGGC. Translated, it gives CASPSGDRVNYG. The full CDR3 sequence reads CASPSGDRVNYGYTF.

On this clone itself: The CDR3 is cut off 3 residues early in the read; its end comes from the germline J gene. The chain employs TRBV7-8 and TRBJ2-7; TRBD1 agrees at 11 bases. V dropped 4 bases and J dropped 4; count of bases not matched to a gene: 3. The CDR3 loop spans 14 amino acids. Germline V gene lookup returns CDR1 SGHVS and CDR2 FQNEAQ. The chain's CDR3 is CASSSGTGGYEQYF. The sequenced part of the CDR3 DNA is TGTGCCAGCAGCTCCGGGACAGGGGGATACGAG.

As for this clone: The DNA ends 3 residues before the CDR3 does, and the rest of the CDR3 is filled in from the germline J gene. Other nucleotide sequences in the sample specify the same CDR3. This rearrangement joins TRBV18 to TRBJ1-2; no definite D call. V dropped 3 bases and J dropped 4 bases, with 15 bases sitting between them. The CDR3 contains 15 residues. CDR1 is KGHSH, CDR2 LQKENI, per germline. The CDR3 bases that were read are TGTGCCAGCTCACCCGGAACAGATCTGAGCTATGGC. Translating it yields CASSPGTDLSYG. Given in full, the CDR3 is CASSPGTDLSYGYTF.

Turning to this clone: Read coverage stops 3 residues before the CDR3 terminus; the germline J gene supplies the remainder. The chain combines TRBV7-8 with TRBJ2-3; 13 nucleotides match TRBD2. Germline V gene sequence: CDR1 SGHVS, CDR2 FQNEAQ. This CDR3 comprises 16 residues. J lost 7 bases, V lost 1 base, and 5 bases had no gene match. Partial CDR3 DNA: TGTGCCAGCAGCTTAGGGGCACTAGCGGGGGGGAATACG. Its protein is CASSLGALAGGNT. The whole CDR3 sequence reads CASSLGALAGGNTQYF.

Remarks on this clone: The sequence runs out 3 residues before the end of the CDR3; the remainder is reconstructed from the germline J gene. This chain links TRBV29-1 with TRBJ1-1, with 7 bases aligning to TRBD1. The germline CDR1 and CDR2 sequences are SQVTM and ANQGSEA. The CDR3 is 13 amino acids. Germline trimming cut 2 bases from V and 5 bases from J; bases unmatched to any gene: 5. This chain's CDR3 is CSVERGPRTEAFF. CDR3 bases read: TGCAGCGTTGAAAGGGGGCCCCGGACTGAA.

In regard to this clone: The DNA ends 3 residues before the CDR3 does, and the rest of the CDR3 is filled in from the germline J gene. This chain connects TRBV5-1 to TRBJ2-5; TRBD1 aligns across 11 bases. Trimming at V came to 3 bases and at J to 4 bases, leaving 5 bases not matched to a gene. The CDR3 runs 15 residues. CDR1 is SGHRS and CDR2 is YFSETQ in the germline V gene. This CDR3 is CASSSGTGGTETQYF. The CDR3 bases that were read are TGCGCCAGCAGCTCCGGGACAGGGGGGACAGAGACC.

Comment on this clone: Read sequence stops 3 residues before the CDR3 end, and the germline J gene provides the missing end. Other DNA sequences from this sample encode an identical CDR3 as well. The chain employs TRBV19 and TRBJ1-1; the match to TRBD1 covers 7 bases. The germline CDR1 and CDR2 sequences are LNHDA and SQIVND (reference sequence). There are 14 residues in the CDR3. V was pared by 6 bases and J by 2 bases, with 6 bases of the junction left unmatched. The CDR3 spells CASRWTGGNTEAFF. The sequenced part of the CDR3 DNA is TGTGCCAGTAGGTGGACAGGAGGAAACACTGAA.

With regard to this clone: Read data end 3 residues before the CDR3 end; the end is taken from the germline J gene. The chain carries TRBV19 and TRBJ2-2; 8 positions agree with TRBD1. The germline CDR1 and CDR2 sequences are LNHDA and SQIVND (reference sequence). The CDR3 runs 15 residues. CDR3 region: CASSQDRVTAEKLFF. CDR3 bases read: TGTGCCAGTAGTCAGGACAGGGTGACGGCAGAAAAG.

The CDR3 reads CASSQMGGNEQYF. The part of the CDR3 DNA that was read is TGTGCCAGCAGCCAAATGGGGGGTAACGAG. The gene calls are TRBV4-2 and TRBJ2-7, with D possibly being TRBD2 (6 bases). The CDR3 end is not reached by the read, which stops 3 residues before it; the germline J gene fills it in. This CDR3 spans 13 amino acids. The V gene's germline CDR1 is LGHNA and CDR2 YNFKEQ. The V gene lost 2 bases and the J gene lost 5 bases, with 10 bases spanning the gap.

Worth noting for this clone: Coverage ceases 3 residues before the CDR3 finishes, and the germline J gene fills in the end. The chain uses TRBV7-7 and TRBJ2-2; 9 positions match TRBD2. Germline loops: CDR1 SSHAT, CDR2 FNYEAQ (reference sequence). After removal of 4 bases from V and 4 bases from J, the junction contained 7 bases not matched to a gene. CDR3 size: 16 residues. Incomplete CDR3 DNA: TGTGCCAGCAGCTCCGCGGGGGGGAAGGTCACCGGGGAG. Protein: CASSSAGGKVTGE. The complete CDR3 reads CASSSAGGKVTGELFF.

Incomplete CDR3 DNA: TGTGCCAGCAGTTACCCAGAAGGCAATCAGCCC. Its protein product is CASSYPEGNQP. The complete CDR3 sequence is CASSYPEGNQPQHF. The J gene is TRBJ1-5, the V gene TRBV6-2 or TRBV6-3; unclear D gene. The CDR3 is cut off 3 residues early in the read; its end comes from the germline J gene. The V gene lost 2 bases and the J gene lost 2 bases, with 7 bases spanning the gap. This CDR3 region has 14 residues. Germline V gives CDR1 MNHEY, CDR2 SVGEGT.